This T cell receptor beta chain is from a study of cytomegalovirus exposure and HLA in healthy donors (dated by TCRdb to 2016 to 2017). Background for the entire study: In an earlier analysis of fewer than 750 of the donors, 250 to 350 Gb of sequence data and 100 million or so unique TCR beta sequences from 150 million to 200 million T cells were reported. An early release covering about 600 HLA-typed donors comprised roughly 300 gigabases of sequencing data and tens of millions of unique TCR sequences. The genetic ancestry cluster associated with self-reported Caucasian donors included about 84% of the roughly 410 genotyped donors. The study aimed to test whether cataloging public T cell receptors could reveal signatures of past pathogen exposure. The study profiled the T cell repertoires of under 700 subjects by immunosequencing and related them to cytomegalovirus serostatus. Along with the roughly 670-subject first cohort, a separate validation cohort of around 110 different subjects was used. The study combined high-throughput TCR immunosequencing, statistical association of individual TCRs with disease status, and machine learning to predict cytomegalovirus infection status. In a later analysis, previously published TCR beta repertoires from fewer than 750 donors were re-analyzed and high-resolution HLA genotyping was added so that TCR occurrence patterns could be studied. Rather than drawing on any new phenotypic data, the later analysis identified candidate immune exposures from TCR beta sequences and the way those sequences occurred across donors. In an earlier analysis of 500 to 650 of the donors, high-throughput TCR beta sequencing was used to judge whether each TCR beta V gene segment behaved as functional or pseudogenic. Donor age, sex, ethnicity and CMV serostatus were collected together with the repertoire data. Genome-wide SNP genotypes for about three fifths of the roughly 670 donors were used in a later genetic analysis, which treated that subset as a discovery cohort. Every discovery cohort repertoire had been produced on one sequencing platform. Class I and class II HLA loci were covered by the typing at four-digit resolution. Typing coverage differed by locus: A, B, C, DRB1 and DQB1 were typed in about 620-630 donors, DQA1 in roughly 510, DPA1 in some 600, and DPB1 in around 490. Roughly 5 DR-DQ haplotypes were handled as single units for association and clustering, since linkage in the cohort was strong. On average, around 200,000 unique TCR beta nucleotide sequences were sequenced per donor among a few hundred genotyped donors of the cohort, with roughly 20% of those sequences being non-productive.

The library was generated by the immunoSEQ multiplex PCR assay. The multiplex PCR relied on a mix of 60 forward primers for TCR Vbeta segments and 13 reverse primers for TCR Jbeta segments. A multiplex PCR assay on genomic DNA amplified the CDR3 region of rearranged TCR beta genes. Amplified TCR beta libraries were sequenced as 87-base-pair reads on the Illumina HiSeq System. The original methods were these. A later analysis counted about 80 million unique TCR beta chains across the 600 to 850 repertoires, and about 10 million of these chains were shared by at least two donors. To remove PCR and sequencing errors, raw reads were error-corrected and collapsed into unique sequences using a nearest-neighbor algorithm that merged closely related sequences. CDR3 sequences were aligned to IMGT reference sequences to assign V, D and J gene segments. For a sequence to be retained, a match of at least six nucleotides was required to both a V gene segment and a J gene segment. Rearrangements were classified as productive when the CDR3 lacked stop codons and remained in frame with V and J, and all other rearrangements were classified as non-productive. CDR3 was defined by IMGT convention, running from the second conserved V-encoded cysteine to the conserved J-encoded phenylalanine. In an earlier analysis of more than 550 of the donors, sequences lacking an unambiguous match to a single V gene segment were excluded. An earlier analysis of about 600 of the donors called V segments functional above 56.7% productive rearrangements and segregating when the between-donor standard deviation exceeded 5%. A statistical classification framework was built for diagnosing cytomegalovirus status from the catalog of TCR beta chain sequences. In a later analysis, TCR nucleotide sequences were compared against IMGT/GENE-DB human TR gene sequences so that V and J genes could be assigned. A later analysis assigned CDR3 sequences and most-parsimonious VDJ recombination scenarios with the TCRdist pipeline. A later analysis defined each TCR beta chain by its CDR3 amino acid sequence plus V-gene family, and excluded reads lacking a unique V-gene family. As a way to deal with suspected cross-contamination and a sequencing artifact, a later analysis dropped roughly 620 nucleotide sequences that were highly shared and had low generation probability. In a later analysis, a clonal expansion index for each public chain was calculated from normalized within-repertoire ranks of inferred template counts. Generation probabilities in a later analysis came from a VDJ recombination model fitted to out-of-frame rearrangements, and those results were checked against IGoR. A later analysis scored TCR-TCR, TCR-HLA and TCR-CMV co-occurrence with hypergeometric tests, applying a repertoire-size bias correction to TCR pairs. To estimate false discovery rates, a later analysis permuted the HLA or CMV assignments 20 times. In a later analysis, co-occurring TCRs were grouped using DBSCAN, with TCRdist sequence similarity added in when clustering inside HLA-allele-positive subsets. Repertoires with fewer than 30,000 or more than 120,000 public chains, plus five repertoires with anomalous nucleotide sharing, were excluded from co-occurrence clustering. Drawn from immuneACCESS, this table holds only the in-frame rearrangements with V and J called that TCRdb kept. Clones are partly lost; checked studies trace under half to an unresolved V gene and leave the rest unexplained. Clonal size and the V and J genes are those of that table, whereas D and trimming came from the DNA. This sample gives more than 100,000 clones in total; about 78% of them show up just once. The ten top clones hold just over 8% of the sample.

Points on this clone: The antigen it binds to is not known. Per-base qualities were not stored, and no clone one base away is much larger.

Overall study outcomes, separate from this receptor: A later genetic analysis associated a missense DCLRE1C variant with V-gene and J-gene trimming of TCR beta chains, and an independent cohort replicated the association. The presence/absence analyses assumed that sequencing depth was roughly uniform across donors, and that assumption may not be true. In a later analysis, the rate of TCR association differed among HLA loci, with DRB1 alleles having the most associated TCRs and HLA-C alleles having the fewest. In vitro tests confirmed that three of the cytomegalovirus-associated TCR beta chains recognize cytomegalovirus antigens. Most TCR sequences were observed very rarely across donors, whereas some public TCRs were present in many individuals. A later analysis found that HLA-associated TCR beta chains were more clonally expanded and had lower generation probabilities than equally common non-associated chains. Most CMV-associated TCR beta chains appeared to be HLA-restricted in a later analysis, and the HLA associations seemed to be driven largely by CMV exposure. The classifier was reported to diagnose cytomegalovirus status with high specificity and sensitivity in both the original cohort and the validation cohort. A cluster of highly shared sequence variants was judged likely to be a technical artifact of the sequencing pipeline. Correlated functional status among segregating V segments might reflect linkage disequilibrium, but an unknown experimental factor could not be ruled out. A further reported finding was that TCR beta sequences accurately predicted the HLA-A and HLA-B alleles for most subjects in the first cohort. This cohort had only TCR beta chains sequenced, and the lack of alpha or paired-chain data limited which features could be detected. In a later genetic analysis, fewer N-insertions in productive TCRs were reported among donors in an Asian-associated ancestry cluster than the approximately 670-donor mean. For the cohort, immune exposure information was limited to CMV serostatus. Some IMGT-functional V segments, including TRBV6-2 and TRBV6-3, could not be told apart with the 87-base-pair reads, so those segments were excluded. The study gave a list of about 160 TCR beta chains associated with cytomegalovirus. At a false discovery rate of 0.05, a later analysis linked around 17,000 TCR beta sequences to specific HLA alleles. Because counts were too low, seventeen rarely observed V segments, including chromosome 9 orphons, were excluded from the earlier analysis of a few hundred of the donors. In an earlier analysis of roughly 500 of the donors, most TCR beta V segments appeared in productive rearrangements about 87% or about 30% of the time, broadly matching IMGT annotations. Assigning TCR associations to individual alleles was difficult when HLA alleles, especially DR and DQ, strongly co-occurred. In a later analysis, several top co-occurrence clusters were reported to appear linked to parvovirus B19, influenza, CMV and Epstein-Barr virus. It was suggested by the authors that the approach could potentially be generalized to other disease states and immunological phenotypes. Because HLA typing was unavailable for some donors at each locus, only the typed subset was used in association tests.

V is pared back by 6 bases and J by 8 bases, with 8 bases lying between the germline termini. Including the terminal cysteine and phenylalanine, the CDR3 comprises 11 residues. Only the CDR3 portion is preserved as DNA: 33 bases, with reading frame beginning at the first base. The germline V gene supplies CDR1 MNHNS and CDR2 SASEGT. The cohort was made up of 666 healthy bone marrow donors. Cohort members were all nominally healthy when sampled, although unrecorded immune exposures were likely present. The donor was CMV seropositive and belonged to the group of 250 to 350 seropositive cohort members. A peripheral blood sample was provided by each donor, and peripheral blood mononuclear cells were used for TCR beta sequencing. The Qiagen DNeasy Blood Extraction Kit was used to extract genomic DNA from the blood cell samples.

Sequenced material: PBMCs. The rearrangement joined TRBV6-1 to TRBJ2-1, with no confidently assigned D gene. This clonotype was obtained from a woman aged 40 to 55 in good health and CMV-seropositive. The CDR3 region has the sequence CASSPGYEQFF. The DNA sequence is as follows: TGTGCCAGCAGCCCGGGTTATGAGCAGTTCTTC.